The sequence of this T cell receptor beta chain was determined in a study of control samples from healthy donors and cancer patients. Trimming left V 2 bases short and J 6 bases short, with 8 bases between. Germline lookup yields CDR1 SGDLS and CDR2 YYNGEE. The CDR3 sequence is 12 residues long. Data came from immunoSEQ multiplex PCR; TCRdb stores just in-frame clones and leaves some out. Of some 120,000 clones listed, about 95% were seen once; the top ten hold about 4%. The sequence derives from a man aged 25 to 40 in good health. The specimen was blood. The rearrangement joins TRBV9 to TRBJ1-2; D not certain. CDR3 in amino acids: CASSVGSHGYTF. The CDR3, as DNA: TGTGCCAGCAGCGTCGGTTCTCATGGCTACACCTTC.